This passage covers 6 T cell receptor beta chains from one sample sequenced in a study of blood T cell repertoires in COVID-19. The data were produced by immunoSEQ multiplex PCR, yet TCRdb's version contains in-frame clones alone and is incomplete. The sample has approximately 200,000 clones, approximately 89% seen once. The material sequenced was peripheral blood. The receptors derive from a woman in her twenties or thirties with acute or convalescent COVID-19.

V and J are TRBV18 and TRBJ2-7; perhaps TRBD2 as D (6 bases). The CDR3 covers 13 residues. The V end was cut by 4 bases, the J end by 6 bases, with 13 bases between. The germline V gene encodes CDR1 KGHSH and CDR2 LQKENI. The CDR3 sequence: CASSLTRGREQYF. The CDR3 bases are TGTGCCAGCTCACTAACGCGGGGTCGCGAGCAGTACTTC.

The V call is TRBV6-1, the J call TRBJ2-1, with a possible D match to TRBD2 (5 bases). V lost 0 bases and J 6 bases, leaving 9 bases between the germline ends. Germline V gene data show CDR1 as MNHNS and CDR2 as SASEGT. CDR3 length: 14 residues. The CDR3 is CASSEAGSPNEQFF. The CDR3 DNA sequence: TGTGCCAGCAGTGAAGCAGGGAGCCCCAATGAGCAGTTCTTC.

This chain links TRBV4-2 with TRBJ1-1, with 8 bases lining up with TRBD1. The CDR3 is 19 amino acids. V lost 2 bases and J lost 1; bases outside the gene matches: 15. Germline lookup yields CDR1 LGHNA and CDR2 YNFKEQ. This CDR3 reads CASSQTPGTGLEGNTEAFF. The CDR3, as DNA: TGTGCCAGCAGCCAAACCCCGGGGACAGGCCTAGAAGGGAACACTGAAGCTTTCTTT.

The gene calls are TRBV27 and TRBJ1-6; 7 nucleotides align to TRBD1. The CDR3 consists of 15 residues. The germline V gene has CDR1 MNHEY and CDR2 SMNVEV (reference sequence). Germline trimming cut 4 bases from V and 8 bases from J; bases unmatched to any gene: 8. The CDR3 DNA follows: TGTGCCAGCAGTTCGATGACAGGGAGGTATTCACCCCTCCACTTT. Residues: CASSSMTGRYSPLHF.

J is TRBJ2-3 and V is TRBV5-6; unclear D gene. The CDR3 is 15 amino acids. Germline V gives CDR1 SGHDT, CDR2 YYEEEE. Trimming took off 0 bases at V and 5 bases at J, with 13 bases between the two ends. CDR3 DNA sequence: TGTGCCAGCAGCTTGGTCTTTTCGTCCGGAGATACGCAGTATTTT. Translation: CASSLVFSSGDTQYF.

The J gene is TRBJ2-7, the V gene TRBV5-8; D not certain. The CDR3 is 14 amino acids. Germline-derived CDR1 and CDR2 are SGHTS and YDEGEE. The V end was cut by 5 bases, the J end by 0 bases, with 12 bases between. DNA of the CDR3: TGTGCCAGCAGATCCAGGCGAAGCTCCTACGAGCAGTACTTC. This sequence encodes CASRSRRSSYEQYF.